The 30 T cell receptor beta chains below were found in one sample sequenced in a study of control samples from healthy donors and cancer patients. This table comes from immunoSEQ multiplex PCR, and its TCRdb copy is limited to in-frame clones, with some not included. The repertoire holds roughly 170,000 clones, with approximately 92% as singletons. Sequenced sample: blood. These receptor sequences come from a man between 18 and 29 years old in good health.

The chain couples TRBV6-4 to TRBJ1-6; D gene unclear. This CDR3 spans 12 amino acids. The germline CDR1 and CDR2 sequences are MRHNA and SNTAGT. Trimming removed 6 bases from V and 11 bases from J, with 11 bases in between. CDR3 sequence (DNA): TGTGCCAGCAGAGGACTGGGCCCACCCCTCCACTTT. Its translation: CASRGLGPPLHF.

The V and J genes are TRBV25-1 and TRBJ1-3, with D perhaps TRBD1 (5 bases). The CDR3 spans 13 residues. The V gene lost 4 bases and the J gene lost 8 bases, with 12 bases spanning the gap. CDR1 and CDR2 from the germline V gene are MGHDK and SYGVNS. CDR3 region: CASSGGGMDTIYF. The CDR3 coding sequence is TGTGCCAGCAGTGGCGGGGGTATGGACACCATATATTTT.

The chain is built from TRBV5-4 and TRBJ2-1; D gene ambiguous. The CDR3 runs to 13 residues. Trimming removed 2 bases from V and 7 bases from J, with 10 bases in between. CDR1 SGHNT and CDR2 YYREEE come from the germline V gene (reference sequence). The CDR3 region is CASSFSGRNEQFF. CDR3 sequence (DNA): TGTGCCAGCAGCTTTTCAGGCCGGAATGAGCAGTTCTTC. The full variable domain, in which reference TRBV5-4 and TRBJ2-1 provide the parts outside the CDR3, is ETGVTQSPTHLIKTRGQQVTLRCSSQSGHNTVSWYQQALGQGPQFIFQYYREEENGRGNFPPRFSGLQFPNYSSELNVNALELDDSALYLCASSFSGRNEQFFGPGTRLTVL.

This clone was seen only once. The gene calls are TRBV5-1 and TRBJ2-1, with TRBD2 matching over 9 bases. CDR3 length equals 15 residues. V dropped 2 bases and J dropped 4; count of bases not matched to a gene: 4. CDR1 is SGHRS and CDR2 is YFSETQ in the germline V gene. The CDR3 loop reads CASSFGTSLYNEQFF. Written as DNA, the CDR3 is TGCGCCAGCAGCTTCGGGACTAGCTTATACAATGAGCAGTTCTTC.

This chain links TRBV4-1 with TRBJ2-6; no definite D call. This CDR3 comprises 19 residues. Trimming stripped 0 bases from V and 0 bases from J, with 15 bases between. Germline V lookup: CDR1 MGHRA, CDR2 YSYEKL. The DNA for the CDR3 is TGCGCCAGCAGCCAAGATCCAGGCGGCGAACTCTCTGGGGCCAACGTCCTGACTTTC. Protein: CASSQDPGGELSGANVLTF.

This clone was seen only once. The CDR3 loop is CASSEGPENTEAFF. The CDR3 DNA follows: TGTGCCAGCAGTGAAGGGCCGGAGAACACTGAAGCTTTCTTT. The chain uses TRBV6-1 and TRBJ1-1; no clear D gene. The germline V gene has CDR1 MNHNS and CDR2 SASEGT. The CDR3 spans 14 residues. Trimming pared 1 base from V and 1 base from J, leaving 7 bases between.

This clone was counted a single time. The gene calls are TRBV24-1 and TRBJ1-1; D not certain. V was pared by 3 bases and J by 1 base, with 5 bases between. The V gene's germline CDR1 is KGHDR and CDR2 SFDVKD. The CDR3 sequence is 13 residues long. The CDR3 coding sequence is TGTGCCACCAGTGATGGAGCGAACACTGAAGCTTTCTTT. This codes for CATSDGANTEAFF.

The rearrangement uses TRBV19 and TRBJ1-1; D gene unclear. CDR1 LNHDA and CDR2 SQIVND come from the germline V gene (reference sequence). The CDR3 extends over 14 amino acids. V shed 5 bases and J shed 1 base, with 11 bases lying between them. This chain's CDR3 is CASSPRSPNTEAFF. The CDR3 nucleotides read TGTGCCAGTAGTCCCAGGTCGCCGAACACTGAAGCTTTCTTT.

This rearrangement joins TRBV25-1 to TRBJ2-3; possibly TRBD1 or TRBD2 for D (5 bases each). Germline V lookup: CDR1 MGHDK, CDR2 SYGVNS. Trimming took 2 bases from V and 4 from J, leaving 13 bases between them. This CDR3 is 15 amino acids long. In DNA, the CDR3 is TGTGCCAGCAGTGAAGGGCAGGGAGTATCAGATACGCAGTATTTT. Translated, it gives CASSEGQGVSDTQYF.

This chain uses TRBV9 with TRBJ2-1; TRBD2 might be the D (7 bases). Germline CDR1 SGDLS, CDR2 YYNGEE. The CDR3 extends over 12 amino acids. The CDR3 region has the DNA TGTGCTTCGGGGGGCGTCTACAATGAGCAGTTCTTC. This sequence encodes CASGGVYNEQFF.

In this sample, this clone turned up a few times. The rearrangement uses TRBV11-3 and TRBJ2-5; D gene unclear. Trimming removed 5 bases at V and 2 bases at J, with 9 bases between. The germline V gene encodes CDR1 SGHNT and CDR2 YENEEA. CDR3 length: 13 amino acids. Here the CDR3 DNA reads TGTGCCAGCAGCCGGCAAGTTCAAGAGACCCAGTACTTC. Translating gives CASSRQVQETQYF.

Only one count was recorded for this clone. V usage is TRBV6-1 and J usage is TRBJ2-7, with 15 positions matching TRBD2. Germline loops: CDR1 MNHNS, CDR2 SASEGT. The CDR3 has 17 residues. Trimming removed 2 bases from V and 2 bases from J; junction bases left unmatched: 4. CDR3 nucleotides: TGTGCCAGCAGTGAAAAGGGACTAGCGGGGGGCCCCTACGAGCAGTACTTC. It specifies CASSEKGLAGGPYEQYF.

DNA of the CDR3: TGTGCCAGCAGTTTCTTCGATTCACCCCTCCACTTT. Protein product: CASSFFDSPLHF. The gene calls are TRBV27 and TRBJ1-6, with D unclear. Deletions cut 3 bases from V and 8 bases from J, with 5 bases between. The CDR3 is 12 residues long. Germline V lookup: CDR1 MNHEY, CDR2 SMNVEV (reference sequence).

The rearrangement uses TRBV28 and TRBJ2-1; D is undetermined. Germline loops: CDR1 MDHEN, CDR2 SYDVKM. Between the trimmed V and J ends, which lost 7 bases and 0 bases, there was a span of 7 bases. This CDR3 comprises 13 residues. CDR3 coding DNA: TGTGCCAGCACAGAGAGCTCCTACAATGAGCAGTTCTTC. Translated, it gives CASTESSYNEQFF.

The rearrangement links TRBV11-1 to TRBJ1-1; no firm D call. The germline V and J ends were trimmed by 1 base and 5 bases, with 8 bases remaining between them. CDR1 and CDR2 (germline): SGHAT, FQDESV (reference sequence). CDR3 length: 13 amino acids. The CDR3 DNA reads as TGTGCCAGCAGCTTAGAAGAGGGAACTGAAGCTTTCTTT. Its protein is CASSLEEGTEAFF.

The V call is TRBV7-8, the J call TRBJ1-2; 8 bases are a match to TRBD1. Looked up from germline, CDR1 is SGHVS and CDR2 is FQNEAQ. V shed 4 bases and J 4 bases; nucleotides not matched to a gene: 2. The length of the CDR3 is 13 residues. The CDR3 nucleotides are TGTGCCAGCAGCTCGACAGGGGCCTATGGCTACACCTTC. Translating gives CASSSTGAYGYTF.

The gene calls are TRBV5-1 and TRBJ2-2; 10 bases agree with TRBD2. The V gene's germline CDR1 is SGHRS and CDR2 YFSETQ. Trimming removed 1 base from V and 6 bases from J; junction bases left unmatched: 6. The CDR3 is 16 amino acids. In DNA, the CDR3 is TGCGCCAGCAGCTTGAGTTTTAGCGGGGGGCCCGGGGAGCTGTTTTTT. It is translated as CASSLSFSGGPGELFF.

The chain recombines TRBV24-1 with TRBJ1-3; D gene unclear. Germline CDR1 and CDR2: KGHDR and SFDVKD. The V gene lost 5 bases and the J gene lost 3 bases, with 13 bases spanning the gap. The CDR3 is 15 residues long. CDR3 amino acids: CATSGDGNSGNTIYF. The CDR3 DNA reads as TGTGCCACCAGTGGTGATGGAAATAGTGGAAACACCATATATTTT.

V gene TRBV18 combines with J gene TRBJ1-4; possibly TRBD1 for D (6 bases). The V and J ends lost 3 bases and 11 bases respectively, with 25 bases between them. The CDR3 runs to 17 residues. In germline, CDR1 is KGHSH, CDR2 LQKENI. As DNA, the CDR3 is TGTGCCAGCTCACCTCAGGTGGCAGGGGACCCGAGTCCCAAACTGTTTTTT. Amino acid sequence: CASSPQVAGDPSPKLFF.

This rearrangement joins TRBV30 to TRBJ1-1; D uncertain. The CDR3 loop spans 12 amino acids. The V gene lost 2 bases and the J gene lost 6 bases, with 10 bases spanning the gap. Germline loops: CDR1 GTSNPN, CDR2 SVGIG (reference sequence). Here the CDR3 reads CAWSSFVPEAFF. The CDR3, as DNA: TGTGCCTGGAGTTCCTTCGTCCCTGAAGCTTTCTTT.

The J gene is TRBJ2-7, the V gene TRBV5-8; D is possibly TRBD1 (6 bases). V lost 2 bases and J 2 bases, leaving 8 bases between the germline ends. CDR1 SGHTS and CDR2 YDEGEE come from the germline V gene. The CDR3 extends over 13 amino acids. CDR3 in DNA: TGTGCCAGCAGCTTACAGGGCCCCTACGAGCAGTACTTC. Its protein is CASSLQGPYEQYF.

The chain has TRBV5-1 and TRBJ1-6; the D gene is possibly TRBD1 (5 bases). V was trimmed by 5 bases and J by 8 bases, leaving 14 bases between them. Germline loops: CDR1 SGHRS, CDR2 YFSETQ. CDR3 length: 14 residues. The CDR3 DNA reads TGCGCCAGCAGTACCGGGACTAGGGATTCACCCCTCCACTTT. Residues: CASSTGTRDSPLHF.

V and J are TRBV28 and TRBJ1-2, with TRBD1 as a possible D gene (5 bases). CDR3 size: 14 residues. V was pared by 2 bases and J by 4 bases, with 11 bases between. The germline V gene has CDR1 MDHEN and CDR2 SYDVKM. The CDR3 nucleotides are TGTGCCAGCAGTTTAGGACCTGGGGGCTATGGCTACACCTTC. Protein product: CASSLGPGGYGYTF.

The J gene is TRBJ2-2, the V gene TRBV10-3; 11 nucleotides line up with TRBD2. Germline V gene lookup returns CDR1 ENHRY and CDR2 SYGVKD. The CDR3 extends over 15 amino acids. V lost 3 bases to trimming and J lost 3 bases; unmatched junction nucleotides: 0. CDR3 coding DNA: TGTGCCATCAGTGAACTAGCGGGGGACACCGGGGAGCTGTTTTTT. It specifies CAISELAGDTGELFF.

V and J are TRBV2 and TRBJ2-7; D gene unclear. Germline CDR1 reads SNHLY; CDR2 reads FYNNEI. The germline V and J ends were trimmed by 3 bases and 5 bases, with 17 bases remaining between them. The CDR3 contains 15 residues. In DNA form, the CDR3 reads TGTGCCAGCAGTGATAATGTCTTTGTCCGCGACGAGCAGTACTTC. It encodes CASSDNVFVRDEQYF.

This clone came up once. The chain has TRBV5-6 and TRBJ2-4; TRBD1 matches at 12 bases. CDR1 SGHDT and CDR2 YYEEEE come from the germline V gene. J gave up 9 bases and V 4 bases, and 2 bases lay outside the gene matches. The CDR3 spans 13 residues. CDR3 sequence: CASSTGQGAIQYF. The CDR3 bases are TGTGCCAGCAGCACGGGACAGGGGGCCATTCAGTACTTC.

Written as DNA, the CDR3 is TGTGCCACCAGTGACTTCAGGGGGAGACAAGAGACCCAGTACTTC. Amino acids: CATSDFRGRQETQYF. The chain uses TRBV24-1 and TRBJ2-5; TRBD1 matches 7 bases. Germline V CDR1 and CDR2: KGHDR, SFDVKD. CDR3 length: 15 residues. Germline trimming cut 4 bases from V and 2 bases from J; bases unmatched to any gene: 6.

V gene TRBV2 combines with J gene TRBJ2-3; the D gene is possibly TRBD2 (5 bases). V was shortened by 2 bases and J by 4 bases, with 10 bases between the two germline ends. The CDR3 is 14 amino acids. From germline, CDR1 is SNHLY and CDR2 FYNNEI. The CDR3 sequence: CASSERLAADTQYF. CDR3 coding DNA: TGTGCCAGCAGTGAAAGGCTAGCAGCAGATACGCAGTATTTT.

The rearrangement uses TRBV9 and TRBJ2-5; tentatively, D is TRBD1 (6 bases). This CDR3 is built from 14 residues. Germline V CDR1 and CDR2: SGDLS, YYNGEE. Trimming pared 4 bases from V and 1 base from J, leaving 11 bases between. For the CDR3, the DNA is TGTGCCAGCAGCTCGGACAGTATCCAAGAGACCCAGTACTTC. It encodes CASSSDSIQETQYF. The whole variable domain, filled in from reference TRBV9 and TRBJ2-5, reads DSGVTQTPKHLITATGQRVTLRCSPRSGDLSVYWYQQSLDQGLQFLIQYYNGEERAKGNILERFSAQQFPDLHSELNLSSLELGDSALYFCASSSDSIQETQYFGPGTRLLVL.

V usage is TRBV18 and J usage is TRBJ2-7, with D tentatively TRBD1 (5 bases). This CDR3 is 14 amino acids long. Trimming pared 5 bases from V and 3 bases from J, leaving 14 bases between. Germline CDR1 reads KGHSH; CDR2 reads LQKENI. The CDR3 DNA follows: TGTGCCAGCTCATCCGATACAGGTAACTACGAGCAGTACTTC. It specifies CASSSDTGNYEQYF.